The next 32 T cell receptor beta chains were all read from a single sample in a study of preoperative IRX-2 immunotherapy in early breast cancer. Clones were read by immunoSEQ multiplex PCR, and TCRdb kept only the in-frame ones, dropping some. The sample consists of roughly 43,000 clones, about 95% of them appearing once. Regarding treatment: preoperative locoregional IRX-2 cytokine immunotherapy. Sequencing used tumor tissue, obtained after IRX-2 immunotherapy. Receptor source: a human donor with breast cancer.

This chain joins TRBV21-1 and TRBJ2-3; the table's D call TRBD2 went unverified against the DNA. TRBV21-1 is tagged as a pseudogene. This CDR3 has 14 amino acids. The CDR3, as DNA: TGTGCCAGCCCCCCTAGGTTGGGCACAGATACGCAGTATTTT. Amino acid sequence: CASPPRLGTDTQYF.

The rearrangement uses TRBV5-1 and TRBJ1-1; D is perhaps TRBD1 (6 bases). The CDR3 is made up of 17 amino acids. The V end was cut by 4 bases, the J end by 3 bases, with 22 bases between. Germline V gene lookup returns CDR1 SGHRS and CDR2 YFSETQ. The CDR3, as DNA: TGCGCCAGCAGCGAACAAGGGGGGACGGAGTCGTACACTGAAGCTTTCTTT. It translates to CASSEQGGTESYTEAFF.

This chain's CDR3 is CASSQRQGYEQYF. CDR3 in DNA: TGTGCCAGCAGCCAGCGACAGGGCTACGAGCAGTACTTC. The chain links TRBV4-2 to TRBJ2-7, with 7 bases aligning to TRBD1. V was clipped by 3 bases and J by 3 bases; unmatched bases: 2. Germline-derived CDR1 and CDR2 are LGHNA and YNFKEQ. The CDR3 covers 13 residues.

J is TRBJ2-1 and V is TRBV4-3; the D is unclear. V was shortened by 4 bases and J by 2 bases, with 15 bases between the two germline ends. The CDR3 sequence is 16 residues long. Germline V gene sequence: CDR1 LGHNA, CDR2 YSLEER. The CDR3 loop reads CASSREARSAYNEQFF. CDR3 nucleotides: TGCGCCAGCAGCCGAGAGGCGCGGTCGGCCTACAATGAGCAGTTCTTC.

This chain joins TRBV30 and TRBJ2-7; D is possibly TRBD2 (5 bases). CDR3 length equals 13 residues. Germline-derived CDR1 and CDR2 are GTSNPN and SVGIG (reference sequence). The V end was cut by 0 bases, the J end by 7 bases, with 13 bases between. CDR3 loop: CAWSVLGGGEQYF. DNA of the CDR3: TGTGCCTGGAGTGTACTCGGAGGTGGGGAGCAGTACTTC.

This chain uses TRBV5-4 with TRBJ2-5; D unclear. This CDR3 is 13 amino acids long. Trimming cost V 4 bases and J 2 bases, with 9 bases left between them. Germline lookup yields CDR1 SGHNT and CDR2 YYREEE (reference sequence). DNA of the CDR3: TGTGCCAGCAGCCCCGGACCACAAGAGACCCAGTACTTC. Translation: CASSPGPQETQYF.

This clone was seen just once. CDR3 loop: CASSPRTGDTGELFF. In DNA, the CDR3 is TGTGCCAGCAGCCCGAGGACAGGGGACACCGGGGAGCTGTTTTTT. The chain is built from TRBV7-8 and TRBJ2-2, with 9 bases fitting TRBD1. V shed 5 bases, J shed 3 bases, and the junction held 4 bases outside the gene matches. The CDR3 sequence is 15 residues long. Germline-derived CDR1 and CDR2 are SGHVS and FQNEAQ.

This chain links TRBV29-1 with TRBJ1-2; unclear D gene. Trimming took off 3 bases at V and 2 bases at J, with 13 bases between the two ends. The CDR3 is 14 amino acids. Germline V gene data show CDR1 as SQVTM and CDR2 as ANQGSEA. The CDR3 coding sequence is TGCAGCGTTGAGCGCCAAGACCCGAACTATGGCTACACCTTC. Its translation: CSVERQDPNYGYTF. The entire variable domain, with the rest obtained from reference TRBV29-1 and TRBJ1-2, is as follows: SAVISQKPSRDICQRGTSLTIQCQVDSQVTMMFWYRQQPGQSLTLIATANQGSEATYESGFVIDKFPISRPNLTFSTLTVSNMSPEDSSIYLCSVERQDPNYGYTFGSGTRLTVV.

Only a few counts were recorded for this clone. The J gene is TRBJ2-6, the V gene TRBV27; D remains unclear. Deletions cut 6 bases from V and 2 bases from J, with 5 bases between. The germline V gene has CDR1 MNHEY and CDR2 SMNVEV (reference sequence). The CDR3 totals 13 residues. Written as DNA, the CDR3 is TGTGCCAGCAGGGGCGCTGGGGCCAACGTCCTGACTTTC. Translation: CASRGAGANVLTF.

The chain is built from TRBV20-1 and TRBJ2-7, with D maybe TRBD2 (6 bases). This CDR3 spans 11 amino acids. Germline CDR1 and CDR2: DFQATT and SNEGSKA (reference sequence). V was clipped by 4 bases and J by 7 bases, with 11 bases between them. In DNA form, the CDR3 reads TGCAGTGCTACCCCCGGAGGGGAGCAGTACTTC. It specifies CSATPGGEQYF.

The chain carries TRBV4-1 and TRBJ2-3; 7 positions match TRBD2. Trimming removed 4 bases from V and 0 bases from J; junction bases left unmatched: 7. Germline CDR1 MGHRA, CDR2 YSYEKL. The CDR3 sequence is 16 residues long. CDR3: CASSPVPRGSTDTQYF. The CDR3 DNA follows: TGCGCCAGCAGCCCGGTCCCGCGGGGGAGCACAGATACGCAGTATTTT.

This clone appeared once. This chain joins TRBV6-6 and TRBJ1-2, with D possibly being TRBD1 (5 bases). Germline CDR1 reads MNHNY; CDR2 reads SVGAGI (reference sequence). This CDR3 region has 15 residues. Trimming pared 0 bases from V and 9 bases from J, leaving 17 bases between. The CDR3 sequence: CASSYSKGQLQSYTF. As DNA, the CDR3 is TGTGCCAGCAGTTACTCGAAGGGGCAGCTACAGAGCTACACCTTC.

CDR3 amino acids: CASSLAAGGSFGYTF. For the CDR3, the DNA is TGTGCCAGCAGCTTAGCGGCAGGGGGCTCTTTCGGCTACACCTTC. The chain uses TRBV11-3 and TRBJ1-2; 8 bases are shared with TRBD1. This CDR3 spans 15 amino acids. Germline CDR1 is SGHNT and CDR2 is YENEEA. V shed 1 base, J shed 8 bases, and the junction held 9 bases outside the gene matches.

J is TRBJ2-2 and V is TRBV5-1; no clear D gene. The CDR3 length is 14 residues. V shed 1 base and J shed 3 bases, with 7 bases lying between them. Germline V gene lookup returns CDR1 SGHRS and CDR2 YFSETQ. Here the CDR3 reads CASSLYIDTGELFF. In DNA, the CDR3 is TGCGCCAGCAGCTTGTATATCGACACCGGGGAGCTGTTTTTT.

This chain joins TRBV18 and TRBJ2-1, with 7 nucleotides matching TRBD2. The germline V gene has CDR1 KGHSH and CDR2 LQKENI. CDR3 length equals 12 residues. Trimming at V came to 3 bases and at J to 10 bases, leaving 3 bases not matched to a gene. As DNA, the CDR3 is TGTGCCAGCTCACCTCCTAGCGGAGAGCAGTTCTTC. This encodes CASSPPSGEQFF. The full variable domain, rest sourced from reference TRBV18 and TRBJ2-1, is NAGVMQNPRHLVRRRGQEARLRCSPMKGHSHVYWYRQLPEEGLKFMVYLQKENIIDESGMPKERFSAEFPKEGPSILRIQQVVRGDSAAYFCASSPPSGEQFFGPGTRLTVL.

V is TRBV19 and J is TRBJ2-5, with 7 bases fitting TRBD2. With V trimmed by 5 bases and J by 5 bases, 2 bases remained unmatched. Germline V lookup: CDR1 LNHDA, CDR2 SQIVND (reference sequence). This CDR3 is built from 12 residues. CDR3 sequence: CASSPGGETQYF. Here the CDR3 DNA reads TGTGCCAGTAGTCCCGGGGGGGAGACCCAGTACTTC. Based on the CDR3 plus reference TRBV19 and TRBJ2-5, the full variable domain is DGGITQSPKYLFRKEGQNVTLSCEQNLNHDAMYWYRQDPGQGLRLIYYSQIVNDFQKGDIAEGYSVSREKKESFPLTVTSAQKNPTAFYLCASSPGGETQYFGPGTRLLVL.

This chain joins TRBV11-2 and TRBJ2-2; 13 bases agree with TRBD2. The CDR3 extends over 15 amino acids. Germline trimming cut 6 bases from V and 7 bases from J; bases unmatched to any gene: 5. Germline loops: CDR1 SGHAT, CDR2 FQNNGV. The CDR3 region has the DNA TGTGCCAGCAGATGGGGACTAGCGGGGCGCGGGGAGCTGTTTTTT. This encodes CASRWGLAGRGELFF.

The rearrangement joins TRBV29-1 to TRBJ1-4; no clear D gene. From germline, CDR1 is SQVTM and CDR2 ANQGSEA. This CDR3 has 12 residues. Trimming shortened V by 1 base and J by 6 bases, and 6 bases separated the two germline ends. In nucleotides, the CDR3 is TGCAGCGTTGAAGTGAATTATGAAAAACTGTTTTTT. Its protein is CSVEVNYEKLFF.

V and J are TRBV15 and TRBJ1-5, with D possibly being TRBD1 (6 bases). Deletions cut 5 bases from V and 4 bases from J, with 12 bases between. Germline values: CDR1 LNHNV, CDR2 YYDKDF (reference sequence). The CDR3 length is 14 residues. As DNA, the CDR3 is TGTGCCACCAGCCCAGGCAGGGGAAATCAGCCCCAGCATTTT. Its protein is CATSPGRGNQPQHF. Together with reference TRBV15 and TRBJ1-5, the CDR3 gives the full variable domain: DAMVIQNPRYQVTQFGKPVTLSCSQTLNHNVMYWYQQKSSQAPKLLFHYYDKDFNNEADTPDNFQSRRPNTSFCFLDIRSPGLGDTAMYLCATSPGRGNQPQHFGDGTRLSIL.

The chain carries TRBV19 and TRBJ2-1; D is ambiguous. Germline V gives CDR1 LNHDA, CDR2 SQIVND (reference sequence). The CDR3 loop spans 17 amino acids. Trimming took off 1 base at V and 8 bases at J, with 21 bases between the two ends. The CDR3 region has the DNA TGTGCCAGTAGTATAGGGCCCCCTACCCCGGCTGTACATGAGCAGTTCTTC. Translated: CASSIGPPTPAVHEQFF.

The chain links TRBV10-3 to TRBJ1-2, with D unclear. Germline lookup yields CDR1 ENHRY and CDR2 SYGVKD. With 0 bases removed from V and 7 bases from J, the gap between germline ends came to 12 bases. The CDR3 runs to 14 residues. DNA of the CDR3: TGTGCCATCAGTGAGTCGACCCTTGGTGGTGGCTACACCTTC. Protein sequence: CAISESTLGGGYTF.

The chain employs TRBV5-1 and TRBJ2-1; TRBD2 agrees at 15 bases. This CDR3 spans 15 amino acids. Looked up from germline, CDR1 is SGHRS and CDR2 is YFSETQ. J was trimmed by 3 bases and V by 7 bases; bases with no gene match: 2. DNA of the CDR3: TGCGCCAGCGGGACTAGCGGGGGGCGCTACAATGAGCAGTTCTTC. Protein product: CASGTSGGRYNEQFF. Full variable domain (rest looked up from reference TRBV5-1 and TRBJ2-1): KAGVTQTPRYLIKTRGQQVTLSCSPISGHRSVSWYQQTPGQGLQFLFEYFSETQRNKGNFPGRFSGRQFSNSRSEMNVSTLELGDSALYLCASGTSGGRYNEQFFGPGTRLTVL.

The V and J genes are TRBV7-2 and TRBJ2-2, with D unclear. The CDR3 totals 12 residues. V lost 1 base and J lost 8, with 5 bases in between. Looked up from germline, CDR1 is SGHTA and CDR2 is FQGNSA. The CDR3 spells CASSLGSGELFF. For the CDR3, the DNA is TGTGCCAGCAGCTTAGGGAGTGGGGAGCTGTTTTTT.

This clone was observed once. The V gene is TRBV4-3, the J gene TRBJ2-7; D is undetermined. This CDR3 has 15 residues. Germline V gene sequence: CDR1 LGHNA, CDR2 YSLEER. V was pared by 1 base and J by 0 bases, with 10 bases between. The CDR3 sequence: CASSQGPHGSYEQYF. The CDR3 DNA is TGCGCCAGCAGCCAAGGCCCTCATGGCTCCTACGAGCAGTACTTC.

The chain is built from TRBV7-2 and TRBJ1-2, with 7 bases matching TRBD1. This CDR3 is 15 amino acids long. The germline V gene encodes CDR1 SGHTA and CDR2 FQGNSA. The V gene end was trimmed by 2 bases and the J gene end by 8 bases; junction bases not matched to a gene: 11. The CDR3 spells CASSLYRGGGVGYTF. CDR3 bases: TGTGCCAGCAGCTTATACAGGGGAGGGGGTGTAGGCTACACCTTC.

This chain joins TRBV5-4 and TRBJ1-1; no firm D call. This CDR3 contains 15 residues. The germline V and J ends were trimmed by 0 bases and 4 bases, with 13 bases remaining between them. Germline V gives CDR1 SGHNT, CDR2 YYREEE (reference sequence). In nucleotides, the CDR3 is TGTGCCAGCAGCTTGGGTCTGGCGGGCGCCACTGAAGCTTTCTTT. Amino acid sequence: CASSLGLAGATEAFF. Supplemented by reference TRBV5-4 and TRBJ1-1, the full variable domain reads ETGVTQSPTHLIKTRGQQVTLRCSSQSGHNTVSWYQQALGQGPQFIFQYYREEENGRGNFPPRFSGLQFPNYSSELNVNALELDDSALYLCASSLGLAGATEAFFGQGTRLTVV.

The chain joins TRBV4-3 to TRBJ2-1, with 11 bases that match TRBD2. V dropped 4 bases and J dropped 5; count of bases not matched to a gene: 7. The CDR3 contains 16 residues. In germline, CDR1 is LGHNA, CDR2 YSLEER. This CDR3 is CASSRNLAGGNNEQFF. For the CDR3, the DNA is TGCGCCAGCAGCCGCAACCTAGCGGGGGGTAACAATGAGCAGTTCTTC.

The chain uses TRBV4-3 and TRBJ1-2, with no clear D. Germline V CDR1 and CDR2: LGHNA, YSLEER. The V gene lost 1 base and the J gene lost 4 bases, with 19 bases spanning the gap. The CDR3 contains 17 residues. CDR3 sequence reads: CASSQGGSLRIGYGYTF. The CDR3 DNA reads TGCGCCAGCAGCCAAGGTGGTTCCCTTAGGATAGGCTATGGCTACACCTTC.

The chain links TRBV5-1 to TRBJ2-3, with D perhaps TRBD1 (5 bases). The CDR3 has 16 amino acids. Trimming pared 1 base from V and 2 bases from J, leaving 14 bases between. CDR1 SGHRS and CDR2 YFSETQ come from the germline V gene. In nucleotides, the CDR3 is TGCGCCAGCAGCTTGTTAGGGGTTCGCGACACAGATACGCAGTATTTT. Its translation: CASSLLGVRDTDTQYF.

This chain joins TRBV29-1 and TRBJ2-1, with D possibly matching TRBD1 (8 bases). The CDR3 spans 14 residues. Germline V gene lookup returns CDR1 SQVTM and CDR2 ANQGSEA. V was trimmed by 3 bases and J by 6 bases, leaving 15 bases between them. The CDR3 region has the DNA TGCAGCGTTGACCCAGGGGGCGGGGGCAATGAGCAGTTCTTC. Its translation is CSVDPGGGGNEQFF.

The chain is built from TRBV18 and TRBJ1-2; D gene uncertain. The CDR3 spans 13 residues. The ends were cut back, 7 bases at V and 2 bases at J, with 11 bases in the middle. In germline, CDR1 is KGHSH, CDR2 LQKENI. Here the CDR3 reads CASFTSRNYGYTF. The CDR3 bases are TGTGCCAGCTTCACAAGCAGGAACTATGGCTACACCTTC.

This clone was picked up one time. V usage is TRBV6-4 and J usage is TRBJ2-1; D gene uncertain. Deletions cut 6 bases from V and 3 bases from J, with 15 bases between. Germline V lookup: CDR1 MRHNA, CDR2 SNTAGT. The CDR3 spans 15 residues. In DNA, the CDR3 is TGTGCCAGCAGCCTACGGTTGGCTAGCTACAATGAGCAGTTCTTC. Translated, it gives CASSLRLASYNEQFF.